This T cell receptor beta chain stems from a study of identical twins. Study-wide results and limits: Cord blood beta clonotypes that were abundant carried fewer insertions, and memory repertoires showed no such trend. The presence of invariant MAIT and iNKT cells could partly confound analyses of zero-insertion sequences.

Turning to this clonotype: The antigen is undetermined.

Germline V lookup: CDR1 SGHRS, CDR2 YFSETQ. V lost 0 bases and J lost 4, with 13 bases in between. CDR3 length: 15 amino acids. MiXCR was run by TCRdb on the 5' RACE reads, yielding one entry per CDR3 protein. The data contain roughly 250,000 distinct CDR3 sequences, 11% to 15% of them singletons. The receptor's source is a woman aged 18-29 years in good health. Sequencing was done on a sample of memory (CD45RO+) T cells sorted from blood. The chain employs TRBV5-1 and TRBJ2-5; D is possibly TRBD1 (6 bases). CDR3 sequence reads: CASSLGQGMGETQYF. CDR3 DNA: TGCGCCAGCAGCTTGGGCCAGGGGATGGGAGAGACCCAGTACTTC.